This is a list of T cell receptor beta chains from one sample in a study of blood T cell repertoires in COVID-19. TCRdb's table, derived via immunoSEQ multiplex PCR, lists solely in-frame clones and lacks some. The table includes some 250,000 clones, less than 85% detected once. Sequencing was performed on peripheral blood. The source is a woman under 30 with acute or convalescent COVID-19. Both conserved end residues are part of each CDR3. The D gene is left open where the match is weak. Only part of the rows carry a size: once, few, many, or a class if the clone is expanded.

j_gene | v_gene | abundance | d_gene | CDR3nt | CDR3aa
TRBJ1-1 | TRBV2 | NA | TRBD1 | TGTGCCAGCACCCTGACAGGGACGGACACTGAAGCTTTCTTT | CASTLTGTDTEAFF
TRBJ2-5 | TRBV7-6 | NA | NA | TGTGCCAGCAGCACTGTAAACCAAGAGACCCAGTACTTC | CASSTVNQETQYF
TRBJ1-2 | TRBV6-2/TRBV6-3 | few | TRBD1 | TGTGCCAGCAGTTACGGGACAGGGACAATTTATGGCTACACCTTC | CASSYGTGTIYGYTF
TRBJ2-2 | TRBV19 | few | NA | TGTGCCAGTAGTATAGATCGGGGCACCGGGGAGCTGTTTTTT | CASSIDRGTGELFF
TRBJ2-1 | TRBV15 | NA | TRBD2 | TGTGCCACCACAGTTCAGACTAGCATGTCTAACAATGAGCAGTTCTTC | CATTVQTSMSNNEQFF
TRBJ1-2 | TRBV4-1 | NA | NA | TGCGCCAGCAGCCAGGATACAGGTCCCTATGGCTACACCTTC | CASSQDTGPYGYTF
TRBJ2-3 | TRBV6-1 | NA | TRBD2 | TGTGCCAGCAGTGACGGGACTAGCGGGACAGATACGCAGTATTTT | CASSDGTSGTDTQYF
TRBJ2-7 | TRBV6-2/TRBV6-3 | NA | TRBD2 | TGTGCCAGCAGTTCCGCGGGAGGAGGCTCCTACGAGCAGTACTTC | CASSSAGGGSYEQYF
TRBJ2-3 | TRBV6-4 | NA | NA | TGTGCCAGCAGTCCTAAGCGGGGCACAGATACGCAGTATTTT | CASSPKRGTDTQYF
TRBJ1-2 | TRBV5-1 | NA | TRBD1 | TGCGCCAGCAGCCCACAACTTGGACAGGGCTATGGCTACACCTTC | CASSPQLGQGYGYTF
TRBJ2-1 | TRBV5-4 | NA | NA | TGTGCCAGCAGCCTGGGCTCCCCGGTGCAGTTCTTC | CASSLGSPVQFF
TRBJ2-1 | TRBV11-3 | NA | TRBD1 | TGTGCCAGCAGCCCTTGGACAGGGAAAGGGAGCTACAATGAGCAGTTCTTC | CASSPWTGKGSYNEQFF
TRBJ2-5 | TRBV7-6 | NA | NA | TGTGCCAGCAGCCTGATGGGGGCGGTGGGGCAAGAGACCCAGTACTTC | CASSLMGAVGQETQYF
TRBJ2-3 | TRBV4-1 | NA | NA | TGCGCCAGCAGCCAAGCGGGGCCTGGGACTAGCACAGATACGCAGTATTTT | CASSQAGPGTSTDTQYF
TRBJ2-1 | TRBV27 | NA | NA | TGTGCCAGCAGTTTCAGGATTGCGGGTGAGCAGTTCTTC | CASSFRIAGEQFF
TRBJ1-2 | TRBV10-3 | NA | TRBD1 | TGTGCCATCAGTGAATCCGGGACAGCTAACTATGGCTACACCTTC | CAISESGTANYGYTF
TRBJ1-2 | TRBV11-2 | NA | NA | TGTGCCAGCAGCTTCACTATGGCAGGGGACGGCTACACCTTC | CASSFTMAGDGYTF
TRBJ2-1 | TRBV19 | NA | NA | TGTGCCAGTAGTATATACAGGCAGAAATACAATGAGCAGTTCTTC | CASSIYRQKYNEQFF
TRBJ2-3 | TRBV7-9 | NA | NA | TGTGCCAGCAGCTTAGTAGGGGCAGATACGCAGTATTTT | CASSLVGADTQYF
TRBJ2-2 | TRBV7-2 | NA | NA | TGTGCCCTAAGGGGGAGCGCGAACACCGGGGAGCTGTTTTTT | CALRGSANTGELFF
TRBJ2-7 | TRBV7-2 | NA | TRBD1 | TGTGCCAGCAGCATCAGGACAGGGTTGACCTACGAGCAGTACTTC | CASSIRTGLTYEQYF
TRBJ1-6 | TRBV27 | many | TRBD1 | TGTGCCAGCAGCCCCGGGACAGGGGGTCGGGGTAATAATTCACCCCTCCACTTT | CASSPGTGGRGNNSPLHF